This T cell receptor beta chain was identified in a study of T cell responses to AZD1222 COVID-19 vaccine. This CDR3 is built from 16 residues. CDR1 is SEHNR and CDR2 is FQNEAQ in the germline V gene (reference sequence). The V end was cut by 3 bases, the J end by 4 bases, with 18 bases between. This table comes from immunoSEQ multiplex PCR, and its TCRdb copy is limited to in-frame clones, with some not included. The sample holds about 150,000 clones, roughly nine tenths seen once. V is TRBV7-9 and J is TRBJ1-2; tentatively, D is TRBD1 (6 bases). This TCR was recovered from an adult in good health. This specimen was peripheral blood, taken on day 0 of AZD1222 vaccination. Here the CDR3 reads CASSLETGGVGYGYTF. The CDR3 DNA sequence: TGTGCCAGCAGCTTGGAGACAGGCGGGGTAGGCTATGGCTACACCTTC.